This T cell receptor (beta chain) was observed in a study of T cells in Graves' hyperthyroidism and ophthalmopathy. At least ten counts were recorded for this clonotype. This CDR3 has 11 residues. V was shortened by 4 bases and J by 4 bases, with 4 bases between the two germline ends. Germline V gene lookup returns CDR1 LGHDT and CDR2 YNNKEL (reference sequence). Template material for amplifying TCR beta CDR3 regions consisted of RNA transcripts. The study used the HTBI primer set for a first-round RT-PCR of the TCR CDR3. Via MiXCR, TCRdb re-called the multiplex PCR reads, giving one row per CDR3 protein. The sample lists 100,000 to 130,000 distinct CDR3 sequences; roughly 15% were seen once.

Source material: blood. This chain links TRBV3-1 with TRBJ2-5; D gene unclear. This clonotype was obtained from a woman aged 45-65 years with Graves' hyperthyroidism. The CDR3 sequence: CASSRTETQYF. The CDR3 DNA sequence: TGTGCCAGCAGCCGCACAGAGACCCAGTACTTC.